The text below deals with one T cell receptor (beta chain). Its antigen is not yet known. Per-base quality was not reported, and no clone a single base away is much larger than it. Reading the germline V gene (reference sequence) gives CDR1 GTSNPN and CDR2 SVGIG. Trimming accounts for 4 bases at V and 7 bases at J, while the number of junction bases matched to no gene is 10. The CDR3 holds 14 amino acids from the cysteine to the phenylalanine. CDR3 DNA is the only sequence kept; it has 42 bases, read in frame from the first base. The source of the sample is a study of beta chain features in type 1 diabetes (dated 2018 in TCRdb). Background on the whole study: Mean age, gender distribution, total cell number and subset yield were not different between patients and healthy donors. A total of roughly 98,000,000 sorted cells were examined across all samples, and RNA yield correlated strongly with the number of cells per subset. The study compared the TCRB repertoires of sorted circulating CD4+ T cell subsets in recently diagnosed type 1 diabetes patients with those in matched healthy donors. Whereas all 30 or so donors provided naive and central memory subsets, regulatory and stem cell-like memory subsets were isolated from just 8 patients and roughly eight healthy donors. General study outcomes and caveats: Only small numbers of individuals were included in the HLA sub-analyses, which left unresolved whether HLA type had any influence on TCRB rearrangement. At VDJ recombination sites, patients with type 1 diabetes made fewer insertions and deleted more nucleotides, a pattern implying thymic rearrangement abnormalities. The naive, central memory and regulatory TCRB repertoires appeared to resemble one another more closely among patients than among healthy donors. Sequencing cDNA rather than genomic DNA could over-represent highly expressing activated cells, although activation and CD3 levels did not differ between groups. Shorter templates might have been favored by PCR, but patient and control samples were amplified and corrected together, so both groups would have been affected equally by any skew. In all four CD4+ subsets, TCRB CDR3 length was moderately but significantly shorter in type 1 diabetes patients.

From each donor, a single peripheral blood sample of around 120 mL on average was drawn into heparinised tubes. Using a panel that included CD45RO, CCR7, CD25, CD127, CD95 and CD27, naive, central memory, regulatory and stem cell-like memory CD4+ T cells were sorted on a BD FACSAria II. All sorted populations exceeded 95% purity. PBMCs were separated immediately by Lymphoprep density gradient centrifugation and were stained directly, without being cultured. So that batch effects would be minimized, each experiment stained and sorted samples in pairs, pairing one healthy donor with one patient. The High Capacity cDNA Reverse Transcription Kit was used to reverse transcribe all of the isolated RNA, meaning that expressed TCRB transcripts were what got sequenced. Deep immunoSEQ sequencing was applied to naive, central memory and regulatory T cell samples, giving an average of roughly 3.5 million total reads per sample. Sorted cells were lysed in RLT buffer and RNA was extracted with DNase-treated RNeasy Micro or Mini kits, depending on cell number. To prevent cross-contamination, each cell subset was processed individually, whereas patient and healthy donor samples were processed jointly. The immunoSEQ multiplex PCR was used to amplify TCRB sequences from cDNA, generating 87-bp fragments that spanned the CDR3 region. Sequencing of the amplicons was performed on the Illumina HiSeq platform. In the paper's pipeline: Synthetic template baselines were used to correct PCR bias computationally, reads within Hamming distance 2 were collapsed, and singletons that could not be merged were discarded. Reads were aligned against IMGT so that V, D and J genes, CDR3 length and insertions or deletions at six rearrangement sites could be assigned. Clonotype counts were normalized to sorted cell number within each subset before computing true diversity and Gini coefficients with the tcR R package. The overlap coefficient, calculated on TCRB nucleotide sequences, was used to quantify repertoire sharing. As a proxy for the pre-selection repertoire, out-of-frame TCRB sequences from naive cells were analyzed. Held by TCRdb, this immuneACCESS table contains in-frame sequences only and omits some clones. Under half of the omission traces to an unresolved V gene where checked; the cause of the rest is unknown. V and J calls and clone size come straight from that table; D and trimming were deduced from the DNA. The sample table records over 650,000 clones; 11% to 15% of these occur just once. The top ten clonotypes cover approximately 0.039% of the sample.

Here the chain combines TRBV30 and TRBJ2-1; 7 of the junction bases match TRBD2. The sequence derives from a man younger than 35 with type 1 diabetes. Source material: naive CD4+ T cells from blood. What the cell subset or site label conveys for this sample: true naive CD4+ T cells. The CDR3 corresponds to CAWTRPGGRNEQFF. The sequenced DNA: TGTGCCTGGACCCGTCCGGGGGGAAGAAATGAGCAGTTCTTC.